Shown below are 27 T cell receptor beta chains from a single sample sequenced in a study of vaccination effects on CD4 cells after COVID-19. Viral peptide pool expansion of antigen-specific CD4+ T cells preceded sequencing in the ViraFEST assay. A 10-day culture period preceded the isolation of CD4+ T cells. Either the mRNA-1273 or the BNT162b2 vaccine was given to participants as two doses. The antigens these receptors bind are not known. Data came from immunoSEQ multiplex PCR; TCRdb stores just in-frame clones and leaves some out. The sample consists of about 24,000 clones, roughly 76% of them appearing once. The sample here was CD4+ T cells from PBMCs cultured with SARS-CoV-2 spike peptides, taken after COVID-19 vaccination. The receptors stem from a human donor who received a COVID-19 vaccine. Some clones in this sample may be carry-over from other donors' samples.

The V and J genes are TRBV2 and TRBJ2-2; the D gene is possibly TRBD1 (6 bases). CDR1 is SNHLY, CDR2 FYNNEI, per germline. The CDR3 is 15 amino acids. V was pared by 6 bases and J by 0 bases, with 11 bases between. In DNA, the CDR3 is TGTGCCAGCAGCTTGTGGGGGCCGAACACCGGGGAGCTGTTTTTT. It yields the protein CASSLWGPNTGELFF.

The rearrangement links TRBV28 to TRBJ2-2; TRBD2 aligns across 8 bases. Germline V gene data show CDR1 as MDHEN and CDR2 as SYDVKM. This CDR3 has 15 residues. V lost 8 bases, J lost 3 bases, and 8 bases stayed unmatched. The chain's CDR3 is CASLKRRGDTGELFF. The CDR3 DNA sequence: TGTGCCAGCCTCAAAAGGCGGGGGGACACCGGGGAGCTGTTTTTT.

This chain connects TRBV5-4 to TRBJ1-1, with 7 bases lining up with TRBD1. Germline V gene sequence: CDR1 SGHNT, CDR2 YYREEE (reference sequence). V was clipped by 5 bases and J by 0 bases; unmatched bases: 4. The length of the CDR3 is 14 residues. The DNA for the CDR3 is TGTGCCAGCAGTAGGGACAGTATGAACACTGAAGCTTTCTTT. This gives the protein CASSRDSMNTEAFF.

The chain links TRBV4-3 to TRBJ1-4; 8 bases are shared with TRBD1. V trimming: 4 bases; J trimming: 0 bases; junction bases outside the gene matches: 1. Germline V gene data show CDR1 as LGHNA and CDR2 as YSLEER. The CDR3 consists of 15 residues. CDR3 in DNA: TGCGCCAGCAGCCGGGGACAGGCAACTAATGAAAAACTGTTTTTT. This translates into CASSRGQATNEKLFF.

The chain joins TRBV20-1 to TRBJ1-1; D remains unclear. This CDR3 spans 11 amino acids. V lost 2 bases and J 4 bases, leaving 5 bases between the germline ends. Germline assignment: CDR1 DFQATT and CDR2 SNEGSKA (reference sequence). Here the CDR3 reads CSARWLTEAFF. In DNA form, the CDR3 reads TGCAGTGCTAGATGGCTCACTGAAGCTTTCTTT.

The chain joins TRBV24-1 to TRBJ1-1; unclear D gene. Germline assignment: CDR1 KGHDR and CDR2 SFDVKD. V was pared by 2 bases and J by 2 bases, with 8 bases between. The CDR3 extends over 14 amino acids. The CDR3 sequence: CATSDSGVNTEAFF. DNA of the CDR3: TGTGCCACCAGTGATTCTGGGGTAAACACTGAAGCTTTCTTT.

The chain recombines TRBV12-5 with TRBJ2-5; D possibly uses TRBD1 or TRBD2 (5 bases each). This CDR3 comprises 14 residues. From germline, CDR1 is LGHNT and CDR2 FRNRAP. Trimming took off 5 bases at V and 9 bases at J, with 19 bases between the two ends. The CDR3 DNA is TGTGCTAGTGGTCAAGGGACCGCCCGCATGGCCCAGTACTTC. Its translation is CASGQGTARMAQYF. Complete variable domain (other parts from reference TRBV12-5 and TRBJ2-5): DARVTQTPRHKVTEMGQEVTMRCQPILGHNTVFWYRQTMMQGLELLAYFRNRAPLDDSGMPKDRFSAEMPDATLATLKIQPSEPRDSAVYFCASGQGTARMAQYFGPGTRLLVL.

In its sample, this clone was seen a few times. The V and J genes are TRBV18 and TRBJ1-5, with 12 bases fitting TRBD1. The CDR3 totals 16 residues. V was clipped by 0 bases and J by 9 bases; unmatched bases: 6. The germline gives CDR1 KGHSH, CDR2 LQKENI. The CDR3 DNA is TGTGCCAGCTCACCACCGGGGACAGGGGGCGCGCGGCCCCAGCATTTT. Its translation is CASSPPGTGGARPQHF.

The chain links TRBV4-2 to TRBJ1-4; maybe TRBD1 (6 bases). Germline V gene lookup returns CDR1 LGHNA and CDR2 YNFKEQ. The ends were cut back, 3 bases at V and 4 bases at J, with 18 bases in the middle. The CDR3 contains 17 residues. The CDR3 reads CASSQLSGALINEKLFF. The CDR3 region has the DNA TGTGCCAGCAGCCAGCTCTCGGGGGCCCTCATTAATGAAAAACTGTTTTTT.

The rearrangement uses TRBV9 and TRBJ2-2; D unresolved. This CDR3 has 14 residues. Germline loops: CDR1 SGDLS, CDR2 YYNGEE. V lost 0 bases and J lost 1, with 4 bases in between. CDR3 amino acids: CASSVGLNTGELFF. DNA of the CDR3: TGTGCCAGCAGCGTAGGTCTGAACACCGGGGAGCTGTTTTTT.

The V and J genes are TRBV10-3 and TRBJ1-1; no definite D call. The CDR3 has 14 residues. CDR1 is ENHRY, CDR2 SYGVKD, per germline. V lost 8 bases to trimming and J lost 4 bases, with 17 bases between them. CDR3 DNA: TGTGCCATCCGGGCCAATCCGCCTGGCACTGAAGCTTTCTTT. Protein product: CAIRANPPGTEAFF.

In DNA, the CDR3 is TGTGCCAGTAGTATAATCCTACGGGAAGAAAAACTGTTTTTT. Translation: CASSIILREEKLFF. The chain couples TRBV19 to TRBJ1-4, with no clear D. Trimming pared 2 bases from V and 8 bases from J, leaving 12 bases between. There are 14 residues in the CDR3. Germline V lookup: CDR1 LNHDA, CDR2 SQIVND (reference sequence).

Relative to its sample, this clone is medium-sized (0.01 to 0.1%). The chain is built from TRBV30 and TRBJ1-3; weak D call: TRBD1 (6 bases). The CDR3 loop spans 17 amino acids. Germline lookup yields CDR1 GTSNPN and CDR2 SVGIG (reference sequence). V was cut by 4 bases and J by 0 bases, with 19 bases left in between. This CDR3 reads CAWKRGGPSSSGNTIYF. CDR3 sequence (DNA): TGTGCCTGGAAAAGGGGGGGACCATCTTCCTCTGGAAACACCATATATTTT.

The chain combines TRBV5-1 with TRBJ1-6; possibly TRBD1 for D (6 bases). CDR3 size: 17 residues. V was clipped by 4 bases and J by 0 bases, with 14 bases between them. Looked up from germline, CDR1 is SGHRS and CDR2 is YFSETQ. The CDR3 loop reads CASSRGGGSSYNSPLHF. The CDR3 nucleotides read TGCGCCAGCAGCCGGGGAGGGGGGAGCTCCTATAATTCACCCCTCCACTTT. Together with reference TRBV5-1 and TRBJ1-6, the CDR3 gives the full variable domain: KAGVTQTPRYLIKTRGQQVTLSCSPISGHRSVSWYQQTPGQGLQFLFEYFSETQRNKGNFPGRFSGRQFSNSRSEMNVSTLELGDSALYLCASSRGGGSSYNSPLHFGNGTRLTVT.

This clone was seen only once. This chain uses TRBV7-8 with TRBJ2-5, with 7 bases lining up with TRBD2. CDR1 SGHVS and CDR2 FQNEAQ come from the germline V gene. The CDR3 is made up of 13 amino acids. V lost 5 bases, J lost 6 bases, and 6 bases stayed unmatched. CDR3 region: CASSQGREKTQYF. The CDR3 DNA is TGTGCCAGCAGCCAAGGGAGGGAAAAGACCCAGTACTTC.

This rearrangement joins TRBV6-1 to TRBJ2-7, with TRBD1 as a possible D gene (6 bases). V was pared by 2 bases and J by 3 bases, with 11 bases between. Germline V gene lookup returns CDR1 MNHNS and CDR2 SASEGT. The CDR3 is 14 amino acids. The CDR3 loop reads CASSELQGNYEQYV. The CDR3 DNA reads TGTGCCAGCAGTGAATTACAGGGTAACTACGAGCAGTACGTC.

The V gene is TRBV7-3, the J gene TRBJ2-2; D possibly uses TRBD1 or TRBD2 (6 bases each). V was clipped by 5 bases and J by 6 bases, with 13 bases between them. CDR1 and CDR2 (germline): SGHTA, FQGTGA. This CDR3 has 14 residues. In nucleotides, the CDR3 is TGTGCCAGCAGCACGATGGGGGGCTCCGGGGAGCTGTTTTTT. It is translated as CASSTMGGSGELFF.

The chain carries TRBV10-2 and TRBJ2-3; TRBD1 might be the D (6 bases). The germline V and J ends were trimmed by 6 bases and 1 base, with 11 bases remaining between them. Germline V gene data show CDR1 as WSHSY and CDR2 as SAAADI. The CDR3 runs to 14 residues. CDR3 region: CASRQGSGTDTQYF. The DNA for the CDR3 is TGCGCCAGCAGACAGGGTAGCGGCACAGATACGCAGTATTTT.

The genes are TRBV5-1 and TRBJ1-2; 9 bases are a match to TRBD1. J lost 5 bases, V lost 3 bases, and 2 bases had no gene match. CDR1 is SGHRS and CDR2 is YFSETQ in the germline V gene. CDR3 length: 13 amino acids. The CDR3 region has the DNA TGCGCCAGCAGCTGGGGACAGGGTTATGGCTACACCTTC. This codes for CASSWGQGYGYTF.

The CDR3 spells CAISDDRDSYEQYV. CDR3 nucleotides: TGTGCCATCAGTGATGACAGGGACTCCTACGAGCAGTACGTC. The rearrangement links TRBV10-3 to TRBJ2-7, with TRBD1 identical over 7 bases. The germline CDR1 and CDR2 sequences are ENHRY and SYGVKD. The length of the CDR3 is 14 residues. Losses at the gene ends were 3 bases for V and 0 bases for J; bases not matched to a gene: 2.

This chain's CDR3 is CASSFRGAGQETQYF. CDR3 nucleotides: TGTGCCAGCAGTTTTAGAGGAGCAGGGCAGGAGACCCAGTACTTC. The chain couples TRBV28 to TRBJ2-5, with D perhaps matching TRBD1 (5 bases). This CDR3 comprises 15 residues. CDR1 and CDR2 (germline): MDHEN, SYDVKM. Trimming pared 3 bases from V and 5 bases from J, leaving 16 bases between.

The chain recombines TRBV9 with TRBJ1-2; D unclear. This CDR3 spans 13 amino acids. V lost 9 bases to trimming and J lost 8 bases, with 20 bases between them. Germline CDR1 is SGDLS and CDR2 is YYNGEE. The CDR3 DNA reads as TGTGCCAACTCTCCGGGTTTGCTGTGGGGCTACACCTTC. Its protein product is CANSPGLLWGYTF.

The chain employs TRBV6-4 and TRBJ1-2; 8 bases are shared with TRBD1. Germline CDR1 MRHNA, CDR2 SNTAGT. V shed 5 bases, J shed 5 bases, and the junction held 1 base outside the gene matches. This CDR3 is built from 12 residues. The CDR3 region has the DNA TGTGCCAGCAGTCGACAGGGGTATGGCTACACCTTC. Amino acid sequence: CASSRQGYGYTF.

The CDR3 nucleotides read TGCGCCAGCAGCCTCGTGGGAGGGGGCACTGAAGCTTTCTTT. This encodes CASSLVGGGTEAFF. The genes are TRBV5-1 and TRBJ1-1; possibly TRBD1 for D (6 bases). CDR1 and CDR2 (germline): SGHRS, YFSETQ. Trimming shortened V by 4 bases and J by 4 bases, and 14 bases separated the two germline ends. The CDR3 runs 14 residues.

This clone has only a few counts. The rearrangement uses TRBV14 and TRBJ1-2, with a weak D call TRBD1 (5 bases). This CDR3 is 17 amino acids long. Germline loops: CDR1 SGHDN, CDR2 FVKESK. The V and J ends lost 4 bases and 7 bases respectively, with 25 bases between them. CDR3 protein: CASSLGPGGLALRGYTF. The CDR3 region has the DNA TGTGCCAGCAGCCTCGGTCCCGGGGGTTTGGCCCTACGTGGCTACACCTTC.

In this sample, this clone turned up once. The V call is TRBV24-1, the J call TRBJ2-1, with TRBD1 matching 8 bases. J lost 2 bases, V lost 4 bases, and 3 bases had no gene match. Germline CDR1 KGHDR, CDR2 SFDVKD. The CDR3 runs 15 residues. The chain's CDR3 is CATSEGTGAYNEQFF. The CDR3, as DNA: TGTGCCACCAGTGAGGGGACAGGAGCCTACAATGAGCAGTTCTTC.

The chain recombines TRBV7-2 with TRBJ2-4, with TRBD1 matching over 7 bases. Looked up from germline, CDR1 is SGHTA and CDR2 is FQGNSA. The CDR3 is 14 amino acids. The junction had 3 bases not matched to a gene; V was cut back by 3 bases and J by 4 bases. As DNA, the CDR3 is TGTGCCAGCAGCTTGGGACAGAGTAAAAACATTCAGTACTTC. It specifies CASSLGQSKNIQYF.